This T cell receptor (beta chain) was recovered during a study of CD8 T cells in ankylosing spondylitis. Making the TCR beta libraries involved quantitative 5'-RACE with molecular barcodes. MiXCR, applied by TCRdb to the 5' RACE reads, yields one record per CDR3 protein. This table has under 450,000 distinct CDR3 sequences, 17% appearing once. This clonotype has ten or more counts. Its specificity is not known. Overall study findings and caveats: A CD8+ phenotype characterized the disease-linked clones, which were relatively rare in peripheral blood. Seemingly distinctive of ankylosing spondylitis blood was a TCR beta motif formed by eight highly homologous variants. Reportedly, significant enrichment of disease-linked clones occurred in matched ankylosing spondylitis synovial fluid. In the blood and synovial fluid of reactive arthritis, some motif variants had been previously reported.

The sample was blood, either unsorted or a sorted T cell fraction (not recorded which). The TCR originated in a male donor with ankylosing spondylitis.

This chain's CDR3 is CASSFSPGGLYEQYF. CDR3 sequence (DNA): TGTGCCAGCAGTTTTAGCCCAGGGGGCCTCTACGAGCAGTACTTC. The rearrangement joins TRBV12-3 or TRBV12-4 to TRBJ2-7; TRBD1 aligns across 8 bases. This CDR3 has 15 residues. V gave up 3 bases and J gave up 3 bases; unmatched junction bases: 7.